This T cell receptor beta chain was found in a study of T cell responses to AZD1222 COVID-19 vaccine. Trimming shortened V by 0 bases and J by 0 bases, and 9 bases separated the two germline ends. Germline V gene data show CDR1 as MNHNS and CDR2 as SASEGT. The CDR3 contains 16 residues. Clones were sequenced by immunoSEQ multiplex PCR, and TCRdb holds only the in-frame ones, with some missing. Among 200,000 to 250,000 clones listed, roughly 91% were seen once. This clone turned up a few times. This chain connects TRBV6-1 to TRBJ1-3; D ambiguous. This receptor was obtained from an adult in good health. The sample in question was peripheral blood, obtained on day 0 of MenACWY control vaccination. The CDR3 protein is CASSEAVHLSGNTIYF. The CDR3 nucleotides read TGTGCCAGCAGTGAAGCCGTACACCTCTCTGGAAACACCATATATTTT.